This is a list of T cell receptor beta chains from one sample in a study of control samples from healthy donors and cancer patients. Clones were read by immunoSEQ multiplex PCR, and TCRdb kept only the in-frame ones, dropping some. The sample contains about 68,000 clones, under 85% of which appear only once. The sample comprised blood. These receptors were obtained from a man aged 60 to 69 in good health. The CDR3 runs from the conserved cysteine through the conserved F or W. A D gene is named only where the DNA matches it firmly. A row's size may be missing; if present it is once, few, many or a size class.

cdr3_length	v_call	j_call	d_call	clone_size	cdr3_nt	cdr3_aa
16	TRBV16	TRBJ1-3	.	.	TGTGCCAGCAGCCAATATTCCAGCCCCTCTGGAAACACCATATATTTT	CASSQYSSPSGNTIYF
16	TRBV5-1	TRBJ2-2	TRBD2	.	TGCGCCAGCAGCTTGGGGCCGCGGGGGGACACCGGGGAGCTGTTTTTT	CASSLGPRGDTGELFF
13	TRBV19	TRBJ2-7	.	.	TGTGCCACCGAGGACGCCCTATCCTACGAGCAGTACTTC	CATEDALSYEQYF
13	TRBV5-1	TRBJ2-3	.	.	TGCGCCAGCAGCAGCGGGAGCACAGATACGCAGTATTTT	CASSSGSTDTQYF
14	TRBV24-1	TRBJ2-1	.	.	TGTGCCACCAGTGGGGGGCGGGAGAGGGATGAGCAGTTCTTC	CATSGGRERDEQFF
16	TRBV7-9	TRBJ2-1	.	.	TGTGCCAGCAGCTTAAGGGGGAGGAAGGATAACAATGAGCAGTTCTTC	CASSLRGRKDNNEQFF
15	TRBV4-3	TRBJ2-1	TRBD1	.	TGCGCCAGCAGCCAAGAAGGGACAGCTTGGAATGAGCAGTTCTTC	CASSQEGTAWNEQFF
14	TRBV5-1	TRBJ1-1	TRBD1	.	TGCGCCAGCAGCCCGGGACAGGGTTACACTGAAGCTTTCTTT	CASSPGQGYTEAFF
14	TRBV12-5	TRBJ1-4	.	.	TGTGCTAGTGGTGTTGGTCCAACTAATGAAAAACTGTTTTTT	CASGVGPTNEKLFF
17	TRBV24-1	TRBJ2-2	TRBD1	once	TGTGCCACCAGTGATTTAGCGGGACAGGGTCACACCGGGGAGCTGTTTTTT	CATSDLAGQGHTGELFF
14	TRBV6-5	TRBJ2-1	.	.	TGTGCCAGCACCCCACCTGTCTCCTACAATGAGCAGTTCTTC	CASTPPVSYNEQFF
17	TRBV6-2/TRBV6-3	TRBJ2-1	TRBD2	.	TGTGCCAGCAGTTACCCCAAGGGTAGCGGGAGATATGGTGAGCAGTTCTTC	CASSYPKGSGRYGEQFF
16	TRBV29-1	TRBJ2-3	TRBD2	many	TGCAGCGTTGATAACGGGGCGGGGGAAGGCGAAGATACGCAGTATTTT	CSVDNGAGEGEDTQYF
14	TRBV7-2	TRBJ2-6	.	.	TGTGCCAGCAGCTTGGCGAATACGGCCAACGTCCTGACTTTC	CASSLANTANVLTF
14	TRBV28	TRBJ2-7	.	.	TGTGCCAGCAGGGACGCCAGATTTTCCAACGAGCAGTACTTC	CASRDARFSNEQYF
14	TRBV30	TRBJ2-1	TRBD2	.	TGTGCCTGGGGGGCGGGAGCTGGGTTCAATGAGCAGTTCTTC	CAWGAGAGFNEQFF
15	TRBV7-2	TRBJ1-2	.	.	TGTGCCAGCAGCTTCCAACAGGGTTTAGGCTATGGCTACACCTTC	CASSFQQGLGYGYTF
15	TRBV6-5	TRBJ1-4	.	.	TGTGCCAGCAAGATCCTCGCTGCAACTAATGAAAAACTGTTTTTT	CASKILAATNEKLFF
14	TRBV28	TRBJ1-6	.	once	TGTGCCAGCATTTCGGGGGGCTCAAATTCACCCCTCCACTTT	CASISGGSNSPLHF
18	TRBV24-1	TRBJ1-6	TRBD1	few	TGTGCCACCAGCCCGGCAACAGGGGGAGGCCCCTATAATTCACCCCTCCACTTT	CATSPATGGGPYNSPLHF
16	TRBV6-2/TRBV6-3	TRBJ2-1	TRBD2	.	TGTGCCAGCAGTTCAGGCGGGACTAGCGGGAGGGCCATGCAGTTCTTC	CASSSGGTSGRAMQFF
15	TRBV30	TRBJ1-2	TRBD1	.	TGTGCCTGGAGTGTACAAGGCGGACAGGGCGGTGGCTACACCTTC	CAWSVQGGQGGGYTF
18	TRBV5-4	TRBJ2-1	TRBD2	.	TGTGCCAGCAGCTTGGCTAGCGGGGGTGGGTTTTCCTACAATGAGCAGTTCTTC	CASSLASGGGFSYNEQFF
12	TRBV30	TRBJ1-2	TRBD1	.	TGTGCCTGGAAAATAACAGGGGGCGGCTACACCTTC	CAWKITGGGYTF
15	TRBV19	TRBJ1-2	.	.	TGTGCCAGTAAACCCCGGACCGAACATTACTATGGCTACACCTTC	CASKPRTEHYYGYTF
15	TRBV19	TRBJ1-2	.	.	TGTGCCAGTAGTATAGATCGGGGGTCGGACTATGGCTACACCTTC	CASSIDRGSDYGYTF
19	TRBV3-1/TRBV3-2	TRBJ2-5	TRBD1	.	TGTGCCAGCAGCCAAGAGGGGGGACAGGGAAGAGGGTACCAAGAGACCCAGTACTTC	CASSQEGGQGRGYQETQYF
16	TRBV11-2	TRBJ2-5	TRBD2	.	TGTGCCAGCAGCTTAACCCCCGGGGGGGGGCGCGAGACCCAGTACTTC	CASSLTPGGGRETQYF
15	TRBV9	TRBJ1-6	.	.	TGTGCCAGCAGCGTAGACGGGACGTATAATTCACCCCTCCACTTT	CASSVDGTYNSPLHF
14	TRBV6-5	TRBJ2-7	TRBD1	once	TGTGCCAGCACTACCGGGACAGCCTGGACCGAGCAGTACTTC	CASTTGTAWTEQYF